A selection of T cell receptor beta chains follows, all from one sample in a study of T cells in Graves' hyperthyroidism and ophthalmopathy. MiXCR was run by TCRdb on the multiplex PCR reads, yielding one entry per CDR3 protein. The sample shows around 700,000 distinct CDR3 sequences, about a third of them seen only once. The material sequenced was blood. These receptors all stem from a woman aged 40 to 50 with Graves' hyperthyroidism. Both conserved end residues are part of each CDR3. A D gene is named only where the DNA matches it firmly. Clone size, where shown, is once, few, many, or a class for clones that have expanded.

J: TRBJ1-3
D: -
V: TRBV7-8
size: many
CDR3: CASSFDGNSGNTIYF
DNA: TGTGCCAGCAGCTTTGACGGAAACTCTGGAAACACCATATATTTT

J: TRBJ1-5
D: -
V: TRBV6-5
size: -
CDR3: CASSYKGLGSQPQHF
DNA: TGTGCCAGCAGTTACAAGGGGCTAGGTTCTCAGCCCCAGCATTTT

J: TRBJ2-2
D: -
V: TRBV9
size: -
CDR3: CASSVGPSSYTGELFF
DNA: TGTGCCAGCAGCGTAGGGCCTAGCAGTTACACCGGGGAGCTGTTTTTT

J: TRBJ2-7
D: TRBD1
V: TRBV28
size: -
CDR3: CASLGTGGGYEQYF
DNA: TGTGCCAGCCTAGGGACAGGGGGCGGTTACGAGCAGTACTTC

J: TRBJ2-7
D: -
V: TRBV7-2
size: many
CDR3: CASSFVVASTYEQYF
DNA: TGTGCCAGCAGCTTTGTTGTAGCAAGTACCTACGAGCAGTACTTC

J: TRBJ2-7
D: -
V: TRBV5-6
size: -
CDR3: CASSSTPTIGGYEQYF
DNA: TGTGCCAGCAGCTCGACCCCCACCATAGGGGGCTACGAGCAGTACTTC

J: TRBJ2-5
D: -
V: TRBV7-9
size: many
CDR3: CASSLVVVQETQYF
DNA: TGTGCCAGCAGCTTAGTCGTGGTCCAAGAGACCCAGTACTTC

J: TRBJ1-1
D: -
V: TRBV20-1
size: few
CDR3: CSARDSPRTEAFF
DNA: TGCAGTGCTAGAGATTCCCCCCGGACTGAAGCTTTCTTT

J: TRBJ2-5
D: TRBD1
V: TRBV20-1
size: -
CDR3: CRASGQGKETQYF
DNA: TGCAGAGCCTCGGGACAGGGGAAAGAGACCCAGTACTTC

J: TRBJ2-4
D: -
V: TRBV2
size: few
CDR3: CASSASGLAKNIQYF
DNA: TGTGCCAGCAGTGCCTCAGGTCTAGCCAAAAACATTCAGTACTTC

J: TRBJ1-2
D: -
V: TRBV5-1
size: -
CDR3: CASSQEKGLGKGYTF
DNA: TGTGCCAGCAGCCAAGAAAAAGGACTAGGGAAGGGCTACACCTTC

J: TRBJ1-1
D: -
V: TRBV5-4
size: many
CDR3: CASSAVVGTEAFF
DNA: TGTGCCAGCAGCGCGGTCGTAGGCACTGAAGCTTTCTTT

J: TRBJ2-7
D: -
V: TRBV29-1
size: -
CDR3: CSVDRGSEWQYF
DNA: TGCAGCGTTGATAGGGGTTCGGAATGGCAGTACTTC

J: TRBJ1-2
D: -
V: TRBV4-1
size: -
CDR3: CASSQARAGEYTRYGYTF
DNA: TGCGCCAGCAGCCAAGCAAGGGCAGGAGAATATACTCGCTATGGCTACACCTTC

J: TRBJ1-4
D: -
V: TRBV4-2
size: -
CDR3: CASSLNEELFF
DNA: TGTGCCAGCAGCCTCAATGAAGAACTGTTTTTT

J: TRBJ2-7
D: -
V: TRBV2
size: few
CDR3: CASSLGPLYEQYF
DNA: TGTGCCAGCAGTTTAGGGCCACTCTACGAGCAGTACTTC

J: TRBJ2-7
D: -
V: TRBV25-1
size: many
CDR3: CASGLDSYEQYF
DNA: TGTGCCAGCGGTCTGGACTCCTACGAGCAGTACTTC

J: TRBJ1-2
D: -
V: TRBV6-6
size: many
CDR3: CASSYSDRASGYTF
DNA: TGTGCCAGCAGTTACTCGGACAGAGCGTCTGGCTACACCTTC

J: TRBJ2-7
D: -
V: TRBV5-6
size: -
CDR3: CASSTWTVLVGEQYF
DNA: TGTGCCAGCAGCACCTGGACAGTTCTCGTAGGGGAGCAGTACTTC

J: TRBJ2-7
D: -
V: TRBV6-5
size: few
CDR3: CASSYGQGWDEQYF
DNA: TGTGCCAGCAGTTACGGTCAGGGTTGGGACGAGCAGTACTTC

J: TRBJ1-3
D: -
V: TRBV6-1
size: few
CDR3: CASSELGLGNTIYF
DNA: TGTGCCAGCAGTGAATTGGGGCTGGGAAACACCATATATTTT

J: TRBJ2-5
D: TRBD2
V: TRBV20-1
size: -
CDR3: CSARAGTSGYQETQYF
DNA: TGCAGTGCTAGAGCCGGGACTAGCGGGTACCAAGAGACCCAGTACTTC

J: TRBJ1-2
D: -
V: TRBV19
size: few
CDR3: CASSILFGTNYGYTF
DNA: TGTGCCAGTAGTATATTGTTCGGGACAAACTATGGCTACACCTTC

J: TRBJ1-1
D: TRBD1
V: TRBV29-1
size: many
CDR3: CSVWGTGDDEAFF
DNA: TGCAGCGTGTGGGGGACAGGGGATGATGAAGCTTTCTTT

J: TRBJ1-3
D: TRBD1
V: TRBV9
size: -
CDR3: CASSYDRGPLTRSGNTIYF
DNA: TGTGCCAGCAGCTACGACAGGGGCCCATTAACCCGATCTGGAAACACCATATATTTT

J: TRBJ2-7
D: TRBD2
V: TRBV6-5
size: -
CDR3: CASSELARYEQYF
DNA: TGTGCCAGCAGTGAACTAGCGCGCTACGAGCAGTACTTC

J: TRBJ1-5
D: -
V: TRBV18
size: -
CDR3: CASSGQSDQPQHF
DNA: TGTGCCAGCTCTGGACAGAGTGATCAGCCCCAGCATTTT

J: TRBJ2-7
D: -
V: TRBV20-1
size: many
CDR3: CSAYNQGTYEQYF
DNA: TGCAGTGCTTACAACCAGGGAACCTACGAGCAGTACTTC

J: TRBJ2-7
D: -
V: TRBV6-6
size: many
CDR3: CASSRMIGWEQYF
DNA: TGTGCCAGCAGCCGGATGATAGGGTGGGAGCAGTACTTC

J: TRBJ2-7
D: TRBD1
V: TRBV29-1
size: once
CDR3: CSGRTGGFNEQYF
DNA: TGCAGCGGTAGGACAGGGGGCTTCAACGAGCAGTACTTC

J: TRBJ2-5
D: TRBD2
V: TRBV9
size: once
CDR3: CASSVGGLALETQYF
DNA: TGTGCCAGCAGCGTAGGTGGACTAGCTTTGGAGACCCAGTACTTC

J: TRBJ1-5
D: -
V: TRBV29-1
size: many
CDR3: CSVAMLSGPGEPQHF
DNA: TGCAGCGTTGCTATGTTATCAGGTCCGGGGGAGCCCCAGCATTTT

J: TRBJ2-3
D: -
V: TRBV7-9
size: few
CDR3: CASSVQDTTDTQYF
DNA: TGTGCCAGCAGCGTACAGGATACCACAGATACGCAGTATTTT

J: TRBJ2-5
D: TRBD2
V: TRBV20-1
size: once
CDR3: CSARGGTGKETQYF
DNA: TGCAGTGCTAGGGGAGGGACGGGGAAAGAGACCCAGTACTTC

J: TRBJ1-1
D: -
V: TRBV20-1
size: -
CDR3: CSARDRWWGENTEAFF
DNA: TGCAGTGCTAGAGATAGGTGGTGGGGGGAGAACACTGAAGCTTTCTTT

J: TRBJ1-2
D: TRBD1
V: TRBV7-7
size: once
CDR3: CASTGGTGGRDGYTF
DNA: TGTGCCAGCACCGGGGGGACAGGGGGTAGGGATGGCTACACCTTC

J: TRBJ2-5
D: TRBD2
V: TRBV6-5
size: -
CDR3: CASSYGGGALETQYF
DNA: TGTGCCAGCAGTTACGGGGGAGGGGCTTTGGAGACCCAGTACTTC

J: TRBJ1-5
D: -
V: TRBV19
size: -
CDR3: CASSPGGNKAWPQHF
DNA: TGTGCCAGTAGTCCGGGGGGCAATAAGGCTTGGCCCCAGCATTTT

J: TRBJ2-5
D: TRBD1
V: TRBV12-3/TRBV12-4
size: many
CDR3: CASSTHTTGGSEETQYF
DNA: TGTGCCAGCAGTACCCATACGACAGGGGGCTCGGAGGAGACCCAGTACTTC

J: TRBJ1-1
D: -
V: TRBV10-3
size: -
CDR3: CTISPRPAANTEAFF
DNA: TGTACCATCAGTCCGCGGCCGGCAGCTAACACTGAAGCTTTCTTT

J: TRBJ2-7
D: TRBD2
V: TRBV12-3/TRBV12-4
size: -
CDR3: CASRPNTGLADEQYF
DNA: TGTGCCAGCAGACCCAACACGGGACTAGCGGACGAGCAGTACTTC

J: TRBJ2-6
D: -
V: TRBV14
size: -
CDR3: CASSRRGGSGANVLTF
DNA: TGTGCCAGCAGTCGCAGGGGAGGCTCTGGGGCCAACGTCCTGACTTTC